What follows are 29 T cell receptor beta chains derived from one specimen sequenced in a study of control samples from healthy donors and cancer patients. Data came from immunoSEQ multiplex PCR; TCRdb stores just in-frame clones and leaves some out. The sample gives approximately 150,000 clones, approximately 94% of which show up once; 12% to 15% is in the top ten. Sequencing was performed on PBMCs. These receptors were taken from a man aged 60-69 years with colorectal cancer.

The rearrangement uses TRBV19 and TRBJ1-2; D is unclear. CDR3 length equals 16 residues. The V gene's germline CDR1 is LNHDA and CDR2 SQIVND (reference sequence). V was clipped by 1 base and J by 2 bases, with 14 bases between them. CDR3 sequence: CASSIGLGRANYGYTF. CDR3 sequence (DNA): TGTGCCAGTAGTATAGGCCTCGGACGGGCAAACTATGGCTACACCTTC.

CDR3: CASSGTGGQSSYEQYF. CDR3 nucleotides: TGTGCCTCCTCCGGGACAGGGGGCCAAAGCTCCTACGAGCAGTACTTC. The chain is built from TRBV30 and TRBJ2-7; 12 nucleotides agree with TRBD1. Germline CDR1 is GTSNPN and CDR2 is SVGIG (reference sequence). The V segment lost 7 bases and the J segment 0 bases; nucleotides outside the gene matches: 10. The CDR3 spans 16 residues. Drawing the rest from reference TRBV30 and TRBJ2-7, the complete variable domain is SQTIHQWPATLVQPVGSPLSLECTVEGTSNPNLYWYRQAAGRGLQLLFYSVGIGQISSEVPQNLSASRPQDRQFILSSKKLLLSDSGFYLCASSGTGGQSSYEQYFGPGTRLTVT.

The chain joins TRBV11-3 to TRBJ1-1; D possibly corresponds to TRBD1 (6 bases). Per germline, CDR1 SGHNT and CDR2 YENEEA. Trimming removed 1 base at V and 3 bases at J, with 15 bases between. The CDR3 runs 16 residues. CDR3 in amino acids: CASSLVPWDTDTEAFF. The CDR3 DNA follows: TGTGCCAGCAGCTTAGTCCCTTGGGACACCGACACTGAAGCTTTCTTT.

This clone was seen only once. This CDR3 is CASRTAGFGEQYF. The CDR3 bases are TGTGCCAGCAGGACCGCAGGGTTCGGCGAGCAGTACTTC. The rearrangement links TRBV6-1 to TRBJ2-7; D perhaps matches TRBD1 (5 bases). Trimming left V 6 bases short and J 6 bases short, with 15 bases between. The CDR3 is 13 amino acids. Germline-derived CDR1 and CDR2 are MNHNS and SASEGT.

The chain uses TRBV14 and TRBJ1-6; 7 nucleotides line up with TRBD1. CDR3 size: 13 residues. CDR1 SGHDN and CDR2 FVKESK come from the germline V gene. V shed 5 bases, J shed 8 bases, and the junction held 3 bases outside the gene matches. The CDR3 DNA reads as TGTGCCAGCAGCGGAGGGGGCGATTCACCCCTCCACTTT. Translated: CASSGGGDSPLHF.

The V call is TRBV14, the J call TRBJ2-1; the D gene could be TRBD1 or TRBD2 (5 bases each). CDR3 size: 14 residues. The germline V gene encodes CDR1 SGHDN and CDR2 FVKESK. The ends were cut back, 0 bases at V and 3 bases at J, with 6 bases in the middle. CDR3 sequence reads: CASSQDGGYNEQFF. The DNA of the CDR3 is TGTGCCAGCAGCCAAGATGGGGGCTACAATGAGCAGTTCTTC.

This clone was seen only a few times. V and J are TRBV6-6 and TRBJ2-7; TRBD2 aligns across 11 bases. Germline CDR1 and CDR2: MNHNY and SVGAGI (reference sequence). J was trimmed by 4 bases and V by 8 bases; bases with no gene match: 4. The CDR3 is 13 residues long. The CDR3 loop reads CASGGLAGYEQYF. In DNA form, the CDR3 reads TGTGCCAGCGGAGGACTAGCGGGTTACGAGCAGTACTTC.

The chain employs TRBV11-2 and TRBJ2-5; TRBD1 might be the D (5 bases). CDR3 length: 15 residues. Per the germline V gene, CDR1 is SGHAT and CDR2 is FQNNGV. V gave up 2 bases and J gave up 5 bases, with 15 bases separating them. CDR3 amino acids: CASSLIRESAETQYF. As DNA, the CDR3 is TGTGCCAGCAGCTTAATCAGGGAATCGGCGGAGACCCAGTACTTC.

The chain recombines TRBV5-1 with TRBJ2-7; either TRBD1 or TRBD2 may supply D (5 bases each). Germline assignment: CDR1 SGHRS and CDR2 YFSETQ. This CDR3 has 14 residues. The V end was cut by 4 bases, the J end by 2 bases, with 13 bases between. CDR3: CASSPGTATYEQYF. The CDR3 nucleotides read TGCGCCAGCAGCCCCGGGACGGCTACCTACGAGCAGTACTTC.

The CDR3 loop is CSVGRTGRQYGYTF. The CDR3 DNA sequence: TGCAGCGTGGGACGGACAGGGAGACAGTATGGCTACACCTTC. J is TRBJ1-2 and V is TRBV29-1; 8 bases fit TRBD1. This CDR3 has 14 residues. The germline gives CDR1 SQVTM, CDR2 ANQGSEA. The V and J ends lost 6 bases and 5 bases, in that order; junction bases with no gene match: 11.

This rearrangement joins TRBV6-5 to TRBJ2-5; D perhaps matches TRBD2 (6 bases). CDR3 length: 13 amino acids. Germline V gene lookup returns CDR1 MNHEY and CDR2 SVGAGI. Trimming stripped 6 bases from V and 7 bases from J, with 15 bases between. The DNA for the CDR3 is TGTGCCAGCAGCCTGGACTACCTCGGGACCCAGTACTTC. It codes for CASSLDYLGTQYF.

The chain's CDR3 is CASSPIAARGETQYF. The CDR3 region has the DNA TGCGCCAGCAGCCCGATAGCGGCTCGGGGGGAGACCCAGTACTTC. The rearrangement uses TRBV4-1 and TRBJ2-5, with D possibly TRBD2 on 6 matching bases. This CDR3 has 15 amino acids. Germline V gives CDR1 MGHRA, CDR2 YSYEKL. V lost 4 bases and J 5 bases, leaving 17 bases between the germline ends.

In DNA form, the CDR3 reads TGTGCCACCAGTGAAGGAACAGGGACTTACACCGGGGAGCTGTTTTTT. Translation gives CATSEGTGTYTGELFF. The chain uses TRBV24-1 and TRBJ2-2; TRBD1 or TRBD2 may be the D gene (6 bases each). The CDR3 has 16 residues. Between the trimmed V and J ends, which lost 4 bases and 3 bases, there was a span of 14 bases. Germline-derived CDR1 and CDR2 are KGHDR and SFDVKD.

The chain couples TRBV2 to TRBJ2-5; weak D call: TRBD2 (6 bases). Trimming removed 6 bases from V and 5 bases from J, with 19 bases in between. CDR1 and CDR2 from the germline V gene are SNHLY and FYNNEI. The CDR3 contains 15 residues. CDR3 bases: TGTGCCAGCAGCGACTGGGGGGTAGATGGGGAGACCCAGTACTTC. It yields the protein CASSDWGVDGETQYF.

The chain employs TRBV11-2 and TRBJ2-7, with D possibly matching TRBD1 (5 bases). The length of the CDR3 is 17 residues. V lost 4 bases and J lost 0, with 19 bases in between. The germline gives CDR1 SGHAT, CDR2 FQNNGV. The CDR3 region is CASSWGRAIPISYEQYF. In DNA form, the CDR3 reads TGTGCCAGCAGCTGGGGCAGGGCGATTCCGATCTCCTACGAGCAGTACTTC.

This rearrangement joins TRBV29-1 to TRBJ1-2; possibly TRBD1 for D (6 bases). Trimming took 7 bases from V and 4 from J, leaving 22 bases between them. The germline V gene encodes CDR1 SQVTM and CDR2 ANQGSEA. The CDR3 extends over 15 amino acids. This CDR3 is CSGKIQGIGGYGYTF. In DNA, the CDR3 is TGCAGCGGGAAAATACAGGGTATAGGTGGCTATGGCTACACCTTC.

This rearrangement joins TRBV6-5 to TRBJ1-2; the match to TRBD1 covers 9 bases. The trim removed 0 bases at V and 8 bases at J, leaving 7 bases unmatched. CDR1 and CDR2 from the germline V gene are MNHEY and SVGAGI. The CDR3 sequence is 15 residues long. Here the CDR3 reads CASSYSRQGESGYTF. DNA of the CDR3: TGTGCCAGCAGTTACTCCAGACAGGGGGAAAGCGGCTACACCTTC.

V usage is TRBV5-4 and J usage is TRBJ2-7; D is unclear. The germline gives CDR1 SGHNT, CDR2 YYREEE (reference sequence). V shed 4 bases and J shed 6 bases, with 17 bases lying between them. This CDR3 has 14 amino acids. In DNA, the CDR3 is TGTGCCAGCAGCCCGGGCCCAAACAAAGCCGAGCAGTACTTC. The encoded protein is CASSPGPNKAEQYF.

The J gene is TRBJ2-7, the V gene TRBV12-2; the DNA was not compared with TRBD1, the D call given in the table. TRBV12-2 is a recognized pseudogene. The CDR3 runs 16 residues. CDR3 coding DNA: TGTGCAAGTCGCTTAGGTCCAGGGCAGCTCTCCTACGAGCAGTACTTC. Protein sequence: CASRLGPGQLSYEQYF.

This sequence joins TRBV2 and TRBJ1-2, with 8 nucleotides matching TRBD1. The CDR3 spans 13 residues. Germline CDR1 reads SNHLY; CDR2 reads FYNNEI. The J segment lost 10 bases and the V segment lost 7 bases, leaving 11 bases of the junction unmatched. The CDR3, as DNA: TGTGCCAGCAAGCTCGGGACAGGCGATACCTACACCTTC. It encodes CASKLGTGDTYTF. Together with reference TRBV2 and TRBJ1-2, the CDR3 gives the full variable domain: EPEVTQTPSHQVTQMGQEVILRCVPISNHLYFYWYRQILGQKVEFLVSFYNNEISEKSEIFDDQFSVERPDGSNFTLKIRSTKLEDSAMYFCASKLGTGDTYTFGSGTRLTVV.

The CDR3 DNA is TGCGCCAGCAGCCAAGACTGGGGCTCGAACACTGAAGCTTTCTTT. As protein: CASSQDWGSNTEAFF. The chain recombines TRBV4-3 with TRBJ1-1, with D perhaps TRBD1 (5 bases). V lost 0 bases and J 1 base, leaving 9 bases between the germline ends. The germline gives CDR1 LGHNA, CDR2 YSLEER. The CDR3 length is 15 residues.

The V and J genes are TRBV9 and TRBJ1-3; 9 nucleotides line up with TRBD1. J gave up 2 bases and V 3 bases, and 3 bases lay outside the gene matches. The CDR3 runs to 15 residues. The germline V gene has CDR1 SGDLS and CDR2 YYNGEE. DNA of the CDR3: TGTGCCAGCAGCGCCGGGACAGGGACTGGAAACACCATATATTTT. This translates into CASSAGTGTGNTIYF. The variable domain in full, with the rest retrieved from reference TRBV9 and TRBJ1-3, is DSGVTQTPKHLITATGQRVTLRCSPRSGDLSVYWYQQSLDQGLQFLIQYYNGEERAKGNILERFSAQQFPDLHSELNLSSLELGDSALYFCASSAGTGTGNTIYFGEGSWLTVV.

The chain has TRBV27 and TRBJ2-2, with 8 positions matching TRBD1. The CDR3 extends over 16 amino acids. The junction had 17 bases not matched to a gene; V was cut back by 10 bases and J by 7 bases. Germline lookup yields CDR1 MNHEY and CDR2 SMNVEV (reference sequence). CDR3 protein: CATHPGTGRKGGELFF. The CDR3, as DNA: TGTGCCACCCATCCTGGGACAGGACGAAAAGGCGGGGAGCTGTTTTTT.

This chain links TRBV6-6 with TRBJ2-7, with D perhaps assigned TRBD1 or TRBD2 (5 bases each). Per the germline V gene, CDR1 is MNHNY and CDR2 is SVGAGI (reference sequence). The CDR3 loop spans 14 amino acids. Trimming stripped 4 bases from V and 2 bases from J, with 12 bases between. The CDR3 DNA reads TGTGCCAGCAGTTTAGGCCAGGGAGCCTACGAGCAGTACTTC. This translates into CASSLGQGAYEQYF.

The chain combines TRBV11-2 with TRBJ1-2, with D unclear. This CDR3 region has 14 residues. The germline CDR1 and CDR2 sequences are SGHAT and FQNNGV. Trimming took off 4 bases at V and 4 bases at J, with 13 bases between the two ends. The CDR3 reads CASSSLGVSYGYTF. CDR3 coding DNA: TGTGCCAGCAGCTCCTTGGGAGTTAGCTATGGCTACACCTTC. The full variable domain, in which reference TRBV11-2 and TRBJ1-2 provide the parts outside the CDR3, is EAGVAQSPRYKIIEKRQSVAFWCNPISGHATLYWYQQILGQGPKLLIQFQNNGVVDDSQLPKDRFSAERLKGVDSTLKIQPAKLEDSAVYLCASSSLGVSYGYTFGSGTRLTVV.

The genes are TRBV21-1 and TRBJ1-3. TRBV21-1 is an annotated pseudogene. The CDR3 length is 14 residues. The CDR3 here is CASSKEAGGSTIYF. CDR3 coding DNA: TGTGCCAGCAGCAAGGAGGCAGGCGGAAGCACCATATATTTT.

The V gene is TRBV4-1, the J gene TRBJ2-3; D gene ambiguous. The CDR3 length is 14 residues. Germline CDR1 is MGHRA and CDR2 is YSYEKL. V lost 5 bases and J lost 3, with 12 bases in between. The CDR3 sequence: CASSSGSRTDTQYF. CDR3 nucleotide sequence: TGCGCCAGCAGCTCGGGTTCCCGTACAGATACGCAGTATTTT.

This chain joins TRBV19 and TRBJ2-2; D is possibly TRBD1 (6 bases). Deletions cut 5 bases from V and 1 base from J, with 8 bases between. The CDR3 spans 14 residues. Germline-derived CDR1 and CDR2 are LNHDA and SQIVND (reference sequence). The CDR3 DNA is TGTGCCAGTAGTGGGACAAGGAACACCGGGGAGCTGTTTTTT. Translation: CASSGTRNTGELFF.

The chain employs TRBV2 and TRBJ1-1, with a tentative D call TRBD1 (5 bases). The V and J ends lost 6 bases and 6 bases respectively, with 20 bases between them. Germline V CDR1 and CDR2: SNHLY, FYNNEI. The CDR3 is 15 residues long. CDR3 sequence: CASRTPEGRGAEAFF. The DNA for the CDR3 is TGTGCCAGCAGGACGCCTGAGGGGAGGGGAGCTGAAGCTTTCTTT.